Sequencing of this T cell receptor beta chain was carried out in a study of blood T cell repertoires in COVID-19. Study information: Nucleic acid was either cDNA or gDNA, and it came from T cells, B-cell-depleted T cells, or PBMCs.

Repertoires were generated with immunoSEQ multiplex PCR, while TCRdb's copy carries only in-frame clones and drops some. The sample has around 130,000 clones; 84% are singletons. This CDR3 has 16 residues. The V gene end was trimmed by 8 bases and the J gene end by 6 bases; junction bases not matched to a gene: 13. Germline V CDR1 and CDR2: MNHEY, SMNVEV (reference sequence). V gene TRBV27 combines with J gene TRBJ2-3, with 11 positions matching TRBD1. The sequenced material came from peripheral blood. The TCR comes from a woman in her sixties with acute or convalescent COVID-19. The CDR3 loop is CASLRVGTGGRDTQYF. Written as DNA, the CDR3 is TGTGCCAGCTTGCGGGTGGGGACAGGGGGAAGGGATACGCAGTATTTT.